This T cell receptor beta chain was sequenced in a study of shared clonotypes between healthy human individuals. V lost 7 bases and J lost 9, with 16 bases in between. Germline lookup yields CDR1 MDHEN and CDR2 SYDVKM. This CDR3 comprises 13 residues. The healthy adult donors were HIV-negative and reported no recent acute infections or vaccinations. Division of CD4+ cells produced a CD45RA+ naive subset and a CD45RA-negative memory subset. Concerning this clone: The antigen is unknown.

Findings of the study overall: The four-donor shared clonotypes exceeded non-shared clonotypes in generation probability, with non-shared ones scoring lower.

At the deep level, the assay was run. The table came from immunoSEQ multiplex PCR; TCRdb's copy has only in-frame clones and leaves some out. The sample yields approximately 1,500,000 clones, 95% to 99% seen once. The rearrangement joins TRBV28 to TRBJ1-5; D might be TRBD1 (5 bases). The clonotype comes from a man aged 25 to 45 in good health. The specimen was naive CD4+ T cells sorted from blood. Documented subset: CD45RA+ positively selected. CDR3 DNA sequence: TGTGCCAGCACAGGACACCTGACGGGGCCCCAGCATTTT. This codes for CASTGHLTGPQHF.